This T cell receptor (beta chain) was recovered during a study of cytomegalovirus exposure and HLA in healthy donors. Whole-study findings and limits: It was about 180 TCR beta chains that were listed as cytomegalovirus-associated.

13 Jbeta primers and 60 Vbeta primers were used for the PCR. Using immunoSEQ multiplex PCR, the repertoire was profiled, and TCRdb retains in-frame clones only, with some absent. The sample gives around 110,000 clones, roughly 83% of which show up once; 3.5% to 4.5% is in the top ten. A note on this clone: What it binds is not known.

The sequenced sample was PBMCs. This TCR was recovered from a man younger than 45 in good health and CMV-seropositive.

The CDR3 DNA sequence: TGTGCCAGTAGTTTCAACAGGGCTGGGGCCAACGTCCTGACTTTC. This encodes CASSFNRAGANVLTF. This sequence joins TRBV19 and TRBJ2-6, with D maybe TRBD1 (6 bases). Trimming removed 5 bases from V and 2 bases from J, with 10 bases in between. The CDR3 runs to 15 residues. The germline V gene has CDR1 LNHDA and CDR2 SQIVND (reference sequence).